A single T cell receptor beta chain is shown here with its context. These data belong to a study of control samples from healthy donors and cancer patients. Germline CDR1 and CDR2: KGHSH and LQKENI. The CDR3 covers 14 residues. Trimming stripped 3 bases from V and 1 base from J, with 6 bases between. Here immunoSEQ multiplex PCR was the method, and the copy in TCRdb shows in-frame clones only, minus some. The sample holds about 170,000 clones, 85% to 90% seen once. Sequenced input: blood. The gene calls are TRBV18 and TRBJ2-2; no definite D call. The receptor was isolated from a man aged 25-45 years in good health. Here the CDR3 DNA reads TGTGCCAGCTCACCTGGGGAGAACACCGGGGAGCTGTTTTTT. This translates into CASSPGENTGELFF.